This TCR beta chain was retrieved from a study of shared clonotypes between healthy human individuals. In the study overall: Per donor, CD8 memory used one plate, CD8 naive used two, CD4 memory used three and CD4 naive used three. Study-wide results and caveats: Investigators collected only blood, and repertoires in tissues likely differ.

Germline CDR1 and CDR2: MNHNS and SASEGT. This CDR3 comprises 14 residues. J lost 7 bases, V lost 6 bases, and 11 bases had no gene match. Some clones are missing from TCRdb's copy, which holds only in-frame ones; the method was immunoSEQ multiplex PCR. The table shows 650,000 to 800,000 clones, with 72% occurring only once. Regarding this clone: Its antigen is undetermined.

The TCR originated in a woman aged 30 to 39 in good health. The chain is built from TRBV6-1 and TRBJ2-7; the match to TRBD2 covers 8 bases. Source material: memory CD4+ T cells sorted from blood. Indicated subset: CD45RA-negative fraction. The chain's CDR3 is CASSVTGTSREQYF. CDR3 in DNA: TGTGCCAGCAGCGTGACCGGGACTAGTCGTGAGCAGTACTTC.